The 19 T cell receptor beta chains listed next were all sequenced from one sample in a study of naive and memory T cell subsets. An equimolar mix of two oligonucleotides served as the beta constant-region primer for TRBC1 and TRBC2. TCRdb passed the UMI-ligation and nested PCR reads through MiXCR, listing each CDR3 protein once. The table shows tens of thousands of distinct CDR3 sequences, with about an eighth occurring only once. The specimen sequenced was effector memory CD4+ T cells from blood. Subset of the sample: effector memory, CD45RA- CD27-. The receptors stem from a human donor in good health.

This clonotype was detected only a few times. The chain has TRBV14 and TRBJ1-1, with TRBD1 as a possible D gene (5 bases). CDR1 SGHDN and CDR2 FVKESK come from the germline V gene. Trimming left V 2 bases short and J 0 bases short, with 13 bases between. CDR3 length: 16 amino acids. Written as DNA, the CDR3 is TGTGCCAGCAGCCAACACATAGGGACCCTGAACACTGAAGCTTTCTTT. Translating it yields CASSQHIGTLNTEAFF.

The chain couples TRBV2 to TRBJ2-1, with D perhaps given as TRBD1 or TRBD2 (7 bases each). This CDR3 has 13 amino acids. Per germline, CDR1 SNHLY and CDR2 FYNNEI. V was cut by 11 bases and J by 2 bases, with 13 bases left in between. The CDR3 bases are TGTGCCTGTCAGGGGGGGGCCTACAATGAGCAGTTCTTC. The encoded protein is CACQGGAYNEQFF.

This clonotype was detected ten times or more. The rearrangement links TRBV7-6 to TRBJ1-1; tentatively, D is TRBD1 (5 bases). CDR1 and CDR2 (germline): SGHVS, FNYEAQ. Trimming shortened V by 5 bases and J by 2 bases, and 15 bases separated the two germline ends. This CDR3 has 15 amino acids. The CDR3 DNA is TGTGCCAGCAGCCCCGACGGGGCTACCAACACTGAAGCTTTCTTT. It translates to CASSPDGATNTEAFF.

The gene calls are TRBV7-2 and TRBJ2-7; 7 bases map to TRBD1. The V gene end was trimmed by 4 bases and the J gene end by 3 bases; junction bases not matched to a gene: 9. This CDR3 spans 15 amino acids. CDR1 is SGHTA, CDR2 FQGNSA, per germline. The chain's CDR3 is CASSSQTGTYYEQYF. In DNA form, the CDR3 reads TGTGCCAGCAGCTCCCAGACAGGGACATACTACGAGCAGTACTTC.

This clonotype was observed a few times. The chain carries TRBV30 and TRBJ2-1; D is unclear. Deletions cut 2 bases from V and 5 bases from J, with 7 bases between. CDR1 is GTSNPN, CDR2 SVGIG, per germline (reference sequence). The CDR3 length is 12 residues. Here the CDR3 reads CAWSPSDNEQFF. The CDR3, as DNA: TGTGCCTGGAGTCCCTCGGACAATGAGCAGTTCTTC.

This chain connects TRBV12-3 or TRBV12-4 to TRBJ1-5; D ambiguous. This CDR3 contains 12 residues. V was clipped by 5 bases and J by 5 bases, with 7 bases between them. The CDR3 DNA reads TGTGCCAGCAGTGTCGTCGATCAGCCCCAGCATTTT. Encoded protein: CASSVVDQPQHF.

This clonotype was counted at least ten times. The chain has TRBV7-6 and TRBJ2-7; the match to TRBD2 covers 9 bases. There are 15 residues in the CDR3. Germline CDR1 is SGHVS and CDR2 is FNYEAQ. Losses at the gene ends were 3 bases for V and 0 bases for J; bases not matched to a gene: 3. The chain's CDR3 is CASSFTRGGSYEQYF. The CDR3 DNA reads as TGTGCCAGCAGCTTTACGCGGGGGGGCTCCTACGAGCAGTACTTC. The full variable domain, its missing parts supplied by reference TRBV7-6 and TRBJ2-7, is GAGVSQSPRYKVTKRGQDVALRCDPISGHVSLYWYRQALGQGPEFLTYFNYEAQQDKSGLPNDRFSAERPEGSISTLTIQRTEQRDSAMYRCASSFTRGGSYEQYFGPGTRLTVT.

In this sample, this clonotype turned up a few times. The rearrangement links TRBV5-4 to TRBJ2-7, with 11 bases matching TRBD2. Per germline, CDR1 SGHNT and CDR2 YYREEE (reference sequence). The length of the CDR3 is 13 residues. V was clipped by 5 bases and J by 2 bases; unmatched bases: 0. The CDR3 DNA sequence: TGTGCCAGCAGACTAGCGGGAGCCTACGAGCAGTACTTC. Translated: CASRLAGAYEQYF.

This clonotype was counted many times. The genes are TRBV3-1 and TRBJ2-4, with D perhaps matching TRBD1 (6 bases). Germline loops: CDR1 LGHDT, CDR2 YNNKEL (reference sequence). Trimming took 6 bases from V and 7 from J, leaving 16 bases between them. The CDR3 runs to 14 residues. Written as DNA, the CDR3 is TGTGCCAGCAGTGAATCCGGGACAATCAACATTCAGTACTTC. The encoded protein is CASSESGTINIQYF. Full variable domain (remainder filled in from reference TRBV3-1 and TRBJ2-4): DTAVSQTPKYLVTQMGNDKSIKCEQNLGHDTMYWYKQDSKKFLKIMFSYNNKELIINETVPNRFSPKSPDKAHLNLHINSLELGDSAVYFCASSESGTINIQYFGAGTRLSVL.

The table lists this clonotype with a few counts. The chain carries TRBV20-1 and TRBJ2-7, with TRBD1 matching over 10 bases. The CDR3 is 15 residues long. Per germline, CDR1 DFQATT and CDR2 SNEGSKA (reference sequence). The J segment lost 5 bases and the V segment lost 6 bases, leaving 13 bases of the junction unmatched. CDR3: CSAPNPGQGSHEQYF. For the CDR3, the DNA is TGCAGTGCGCCGAACCCGGGACAGGGGTCTCACGAGCAGTACTTC.

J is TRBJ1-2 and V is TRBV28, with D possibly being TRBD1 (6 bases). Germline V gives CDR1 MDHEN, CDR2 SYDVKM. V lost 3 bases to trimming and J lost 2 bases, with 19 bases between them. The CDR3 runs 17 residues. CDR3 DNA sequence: TGTGCCAGCAGTTTTAATCCCCCCAAACAGGGAAACTATGGCTACACCTTC. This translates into CASSFNPPKQGNYGYTF.

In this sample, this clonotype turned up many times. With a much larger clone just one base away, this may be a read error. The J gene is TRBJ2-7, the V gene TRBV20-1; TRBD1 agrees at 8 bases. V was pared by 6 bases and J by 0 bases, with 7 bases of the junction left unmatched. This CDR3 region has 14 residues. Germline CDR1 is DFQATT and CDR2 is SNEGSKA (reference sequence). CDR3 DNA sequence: TGCAGTGCAAAGGGACAGGTGAGCTCCTACGAGCAGTACTTC. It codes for CSAKGQVSSYEQYF.

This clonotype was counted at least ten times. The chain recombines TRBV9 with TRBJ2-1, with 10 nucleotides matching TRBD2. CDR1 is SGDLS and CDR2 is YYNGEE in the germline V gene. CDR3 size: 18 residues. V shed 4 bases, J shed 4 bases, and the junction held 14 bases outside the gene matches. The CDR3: CASSKTLGAGGNYNEQFF. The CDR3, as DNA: TGTGCCAGCAGCAAAACCCTAGGAGCGGGGGGGAATTACAATGAGCAGTTCTTC. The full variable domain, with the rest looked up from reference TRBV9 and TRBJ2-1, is DSGVTQTPKHLITATGQRVTLRCSPRSGDLSVYWYQQSLDQGLQFLIQYYNGEERAKGNILERFSAQQFPDLHSELNLSSLELGDSALYFCASSKTLGAGGNYNEQFFGPGTRLTVL.

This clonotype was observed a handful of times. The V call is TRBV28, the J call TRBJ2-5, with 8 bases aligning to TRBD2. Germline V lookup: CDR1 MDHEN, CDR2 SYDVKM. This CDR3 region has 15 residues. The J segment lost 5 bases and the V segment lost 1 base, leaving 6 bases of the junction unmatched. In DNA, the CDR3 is TGTGCCAGCAGTTTATCGGGACTAGATCTGGAGACCCAGTACTTC. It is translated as CASSLSGLDLETQYF.

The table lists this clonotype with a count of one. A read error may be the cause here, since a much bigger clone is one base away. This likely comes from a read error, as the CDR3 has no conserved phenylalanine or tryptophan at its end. The CDR3 region is CASSYGVRSYEQYS. The CDR3 nucleotides are TGTGCCAGCAGTTACGGGGTCCGGTCCTACGAGCAGTACTCC. The rearrangement links TRBV6-5 to TRBJ2-7; D ambiguous. CDR1 is MNHEY, CDR2 SVGAGI, per germline. V was pared by 2 bases and J by 1 base, with 9 bases between. The CDR3 runs 14 residues.

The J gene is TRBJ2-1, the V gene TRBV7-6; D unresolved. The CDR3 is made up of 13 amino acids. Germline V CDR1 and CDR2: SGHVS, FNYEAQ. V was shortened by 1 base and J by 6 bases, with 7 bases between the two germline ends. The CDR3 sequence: CASSLGQLNEQFF. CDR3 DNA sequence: TGTGCCAGCAGCTTAGGCCAACTCAATGAGCAGTTCTTC.

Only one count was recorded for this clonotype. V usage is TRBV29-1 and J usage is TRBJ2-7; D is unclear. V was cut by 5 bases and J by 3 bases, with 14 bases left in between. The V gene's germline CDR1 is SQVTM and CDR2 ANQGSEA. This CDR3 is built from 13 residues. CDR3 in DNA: TGCAGCGTTCTCCCCGTAGAAGGCTACGAGCAGTACTTC. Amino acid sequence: CSVLPVEGYEQYF.

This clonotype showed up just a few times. The CDR3, as DNA: TGCGCCAGCGGAGAGGGACAGAGCATTAACTATGGCTACACCTTC. It is translated as CASGEGQSINYGYTF. The chain combines TRBV5-1 with TRBJ1-2; 7 nucleotides align to TRBD1. The CDR3 runs to 15 residues. Germline CDR1 and CDR2: SGHRS and YFSETQ. V gave up 7 bases and J gave up 1 base; unmatched junction bases: 10.

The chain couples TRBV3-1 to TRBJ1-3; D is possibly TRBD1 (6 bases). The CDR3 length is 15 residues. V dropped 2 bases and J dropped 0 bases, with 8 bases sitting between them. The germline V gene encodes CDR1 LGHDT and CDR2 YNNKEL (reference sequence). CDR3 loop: CASSQTGSSGNTIYF. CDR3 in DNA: TGTGCCAGCAGCCAAACAGGGAGCTCTGGAAACACCATATATTTT.